One and the same sample provided the 20 T cell receptor beta chains below, sequenced in a study of shared clonotypes between healthy human individuals (dated by TCRdb to 2018 to 2020). The protocol used for the library was the immunoSEQ multiplex PCR assay. In its TCRdb copy, this immuneACCESS table keeps in-frame sequences only and misses some clones. Where compared with another copy, unresolved V genes explain less than half of these, and the others have no known cause. This sample comprises about 1.1 million clones, about 80% of them detected only once. The ten largest account for about 0.89% of the sample. Sequenced sample: memory CD4+ T cells from PBMCs. In light of the paper, this sample's cell subset or site label describes: CD45RA-negative fraction. Receptors originate from a young man in good health. Some clones in this sample may be carry-over from other donors' samples.

CDR3 nucleotides: TGTGCCAGCAGCCCTACCGTCGACCAGCCCCAGCATTTT. Translation gives CASSPTVDQPQHF. The rearrangement links TRBV9 to TRBJ1-5; D is uncertain. CDR1 and CDR2 (germline): SGDLS, YYNGEE. The V and J ends lost 4 bases and 7 bases respectively, with 12 bases between them. The CDR3 totals 13 residues.

Worth noting for this clone: Sequence at one end of the junction differs from germline and may be a read error. The same CDR3 arises from other DNA sequences in this sample as well. The chain is built from TRBV5-6 and TRBJ1-6; no clear D. CDR3 size: 15 residues. Germline lookup yields CDR1 SGHDT and CDR2 YYEEEE. The CDR3 loop reads CASSLTDGYNSPLHF. In DNA form, the CDR3 reads TGTGCCAGCAGCTTGACAGACGGCTATAATTCACCCCTTCACTTT.

V and J are TRBV28 and TRBJ2-1, with TRBD1 matching 7 bases. The CDR3 loop spans 15 amino acids. The J segment lost 6 bases and the V segment lost 7 bases, leaving 12 bases of the junction unmatched. Germline V gives CDR1 MDHEN, CDR2 SYDVKM. CDR3 sequence reads: CASTKLRAGGNEQFF. CDR3 coding DNA: TGTGCCAGCACCAAACTAAGGGCAGGGGGCAATGAGCAGTTCTTC.

This clone was detected only once. The rearrangement joins TRBV4-1 to TRBJ2-5; 16 nucleotides line up with TRBD2. Matching the DNA end better, TRBJ2-7 makes the J call doubtful. Germline lookup yields CDR1 MGHRA and CDR2 YSYEKL. This CDR3 has 18 amino acids. This chain's CDR3 is CASSQEGLAGGRFYEQYF. Here the CDR3 DNA reads TGCGCCAGCAGCCAAGAGGGACTAGCGGGAGGGAGATTCTACGAGCAGTACTTC.

This chain joins TRBV5-1 and TRBJ2-1; D is possibly TRBD1 (5 bases). The CDR3 is 12 amino acids. V shed 5 bases and J shed 4 bases, with 7 bases lying between them. Germline CDR1 reads SGHRS; CDR2 reads YFSETQ. The CDR3 spells CASRGQYNEQFF. The DNA of the CDR3 is TGCGCCAGCAGGGGGCAGTACAATGAGCAGTTCTTC. The variable domain in full, completed from reference TRBV5-1 and TRBJ2-1, reads KAGVTQTPRYLIKTRGQQVTLSCSPISGHRSVSWYQQTPGQGLQFLFEYFSETQRNKGNFPGRFSGRQFSNSRSEMNVSTLELGDSALYLCASRGQYNEQFFGPGTRLTVL.

The chain couples TRBV2 to TRBJ2-7, with 10 nucleotides matching TRBD1. Trimming took 4 bases from V and 7 from J; bases not matched to a gene: 7. Germline V gene lookup returns CDR1 SNHLY and CDR2 FYNNEI. The CDR3 loop spans 14 amino acids. The CDR3 loop is CASSGRQGAWEQYF. CDR3 DNA: TGTGCCAGCAGTGGGAGACAGGGGGCTTGGGAGCAGTACTTC.

The CDR3 region has the DNA TGTGCCAGCAGCCTGCGCCCCGGGGCGGCGGTCTACGAGCAGTACTTC. This translates into CASSLRPGAAVYEQYF. The gene calls are TRBV11-2 and TRBJ2-7; TRBD1 or TRBD2 may be the D gene (5 bases each). The V gene's germline CDR1 is SGHAT and CDR2 FQNNGV. This CDR3 has 16 residues. V was pared by 5 bases and J by 3 bases, with 20 bases between.

This clone was seen a single time. V is TRBV7-3 and J is TRBJ2-3, with TRBD2 as a possible D gene (5 bases). Trimming pared 5 bases from V and 7 bases from J, leaving 10 bases between. Germline V gene sequence: CDR1 SGHTA, CDR2 FQGTGA. CDR3 length: 12 amino acids. The CDR3 is CASSASSNTQYF. The CDR3 nucleotides are TGTGCCAGCAGCGCCTCTAGCAATACGCAGTATTTT.

The chain recombines TRBV28 with TRBJ2-1; D is possibly TRBD2 (6 bases). Germline CDR1 is MDHEN and CDR2 is SYDVKM. The CDR3 contains 17 residues. The V gene lost 7 bases and the J gene lost 2 bases, with 21 bases spanning the gap. This CDR3 reads CASTREPGLVTYNEQFF. DNA of the CDR3: TGTGCCAGCACTCGTGAACCGGGACTCGTCACCTACAATGAGCAGTTCTTC.

The chain links TRBV28 to TRBJ1-1; TRBD1 matches at 10 bases. The CDR3 length is 15 residues. Germline CDR1 and CDR2: MDHEN and SYDVKM. The trim removed 7 bases at V and 3 bases at J, leaving 8 bases unmatched. The CDR3 protein is CASTQPGTGDTEAFF. In DNA, the CDR3 is TGTGCCAGCACCCAGCCCGGGACAGGGGACACTGAAGCTTTCTTT.

The V and J genes are TRBV28 and TRBJ1-2; 7 bases map to TRBD1. Trimming at V came to 8 bases and at J to 4 bases, leaving 7 bases not matched to a gene. The CDR3 length is 13 residues. CDR1 and CDR2 (germline): MDHEN, SYDVKM. The CDR3 nucleotides read TGTGCCAGCGCGGCAGGGGGTTTCTATGGCTACACCTTC. Its protein product is CASAAGGFYGYTF.

The genes are TRBV7-8 and TRBJ1-5, with TRBD1 matching over 9 bases. V dropped 3 bases and J dropped 7; count of bases not matched to a gene: 10. This CDR3 is 16 amino acids long. Germline V gene data show CDR1 as SGHVS and CDR2 as FQNEAQ. CDR3 region: CASSFPSTGGGQPQHF. The CDR3 DNA follows: TGTGCCAGCAGCTTCCCATCAACAGGGGGCGGACAGCCCCAGCATTTT. Variable domain in full (rest from reference TRBV7-8 and TRBJ1-5): GAGVSQSPRYKVAKRGQDVALRCDPISGHVSLFWYQQALGQGPEFLTYFQNEAQLDKSGLPSDRFFAERPEGSVSTLKIQRTQQEDSAVYLCASSFPSTGGGQPQHFGDGTRLSIL.

The CDR3 loop reads CASSDGDYRPQHF. CDR3 nucleotides: TGTGCCAGCAGTGATGGCGACTATCGGCCCCAGCATTTT. The chain joins TRBV6-4 to TRBJ1-5, with unresolved D. V was cut by 3 bases and J by 9 bases, with 12 bases left in between. Germline values: CDR1 MRHNA, CDR2 SNTAGT. The CDR3 is 13 residues long.

CDR3 in DNA: TGCGCCAGCAGCTACCGGGACAGGGGACGCTACACCTTC. It translates to CASSYRDRGRYTF. The chain is built from TRBV5-1 and TRBJ1-2; the match to TRBD1 covers 10 bases. Germline trimming cut 3 bases from V and 9 bases from J; bases unmatched to any gene: 5. CDR1 SGHRS and CDR2 YFSETQ come from the germline V gene. CDR3 length equals 13 residues.

V is TRBV5-1 and J is TRBJ2-1; D is perhaps TRBD2 (5 bases). Germline CDR1 is SGHRS and CDR2 is YFSETQ. Trimming took 4 bases from V and 3 from J, leaving 14 bases between them. This CDR3 region has 15 residues. CDR3 nucleotides: TGCGCCAGCAGCCCAGGATCCCGGGACTACAATGAGCAGTTCTTC. Amino acid sequence: CASSPGSRDYNEQFF.

The rearrangement uses TRBV5-1 and TRBJ2-2; possible D gene TRBD2, 5 bases. The CDR3 has 14 amino acids. CDR1 and CDR2 (germline): SGHRS, YFSETQ. Trimming left V 1 base short and J 4 bases short, with 8 bases between. CDR3 amino acids: CASSLSGLTGELFF. The CDR3 DNA is TGCGCCAGCAGCTTGTCAGGACTCACCGGGGAGCTGTTTTTT. The full variable domain, rest sourced from reference TRBV5-1 and TRBJ2-2, is KAGVTQTPRYLIKTRGQQVTLSCSPISGHRSVSWYQQTPGQGLQFLFEYFSETQRNKGNFPGRFSGRQFSNSRSEMNVSTLELGDSALYLCASSLSGLTGELFFGEGSRLTVL.

V usage is TRBV4-1 and J usage is TRBJ2-5; D is perhaps TRBD1 (7 bases). This CDR3 spans 16 amino acids. CDR1 MGHRA and CDR2 YSYEKL come from the germline V gene. Trimming pared 0 bases from V and 7 bases from J, leaving 18 bases between. Written as DNA, the CDR3 is TGCGCCAGCAGCCAAGATCGGGACAGCGGGCTGGGGACCCAGTACTTC. As protein: CASSQDRDSGLGTQYF.

Concerning this clone itself: A read error is the likely source, as a far larger clone sits one nucleotide away. The chain is built from TRBV7-3 and TRBJ2-7, with 14 positions matching TRBD2. V was pared by 5 bases and J by 5 bases, with 5 bases of the junction left unmatched. Per germline, CDR1 SGHTA and CDR2 FQGTGA. This CDR3 has 15 amino acids. CDR3 sequence (DNA): TGTGCCAGCAGCCCGGGACTAGCGGGAGCTCACGAGCAGTACTTC. It codes for CASSPGLAGAHEQYF.

The chain combines TRBV28 with TRBJ1-5; TRBD1 matches 8 bases. Germline assignment: CDR1 MDHEN and CDR2 SYDVKM. The CDR3 is 16 residues long. V trimming: 7 bases; J trimming: 0 bases; junction bases outside the gene matches: 8. Here the CDR3 DNA reads TGTGCCAGCATCGGGACAGGCGCTTATAGCAATCAGCCCCAGCATTTT. It codes for CASIGTGAYSNQPQHF.

This rearrangement joins TRBV6-5 to TRBJ2-7; D perhaps matches TRBD2 (5 bases). CDR1 MNHEY and CDR2 SVGAGI come from the germline V gene. The CDR3 runs 13 residues. Trimming shortened V by 6 bases and J by 4 bases, and 13 bases separated the two germline ends. CDR3 sequence (DNA): TGTGCCAGCAGGGACCCTAGCCTGTACGAGCAGTACTTC. It yields the protein CASRDPSLYEQYF.